This passage covers 16 T cell receptor beta chains from one sample sequenced in a study of T-cell reconstitution after alpha-beta-depleted transplantation in children. Whole-study results and caveats: Newly produced T cells mostly provided counts and TCRbeta diversity after one year, as hyperexpanded clones declined.

Antigens of these TCRs are unknown. It was with unique molecular identifiers that the TCRbeta library was prepared. TCRdb recomputed calls from the PCR reads with MiXCR, one row per CDR3 protein. This sample carries around 270,000 distinct CDR3 sequences, over 7.5% of them seen once, and the ten largest clones take approximately 9%. The sample in question was peripheral blood, obtained 360 days after TCRalphabeta/CD19-depleted stem cell transplant. Source of these receptors: a female patient younger than 10 who had a stem cell transplant for Fanconi anemia, so the T cells may come from the graft donor.

This clonotype was observed at least ten times. Written as DNA, the CDR3 is TGTGCCAGCAGTGAATCCAGGGGATGGACAGATACGCAGTATTTT. Amino acids: CASSESRGWTDTQYF. The chain recombines TRBV2 with TRBJ2-3; TRBD1 might be the D (6 bases). The ends were cut back, 2 bases at V and 3 bases at J, with 12 bases in the middle. This CDR3 is built from 15 residues. In germline, CDR1 is SNHLY, CDR2 FYNNEI.

A few counts support this clonotype. The gene calls are TRBV20-1 and TRBJ2-1; the match to TRBD1 covers 7 bases. Trimming took 7 bases from V and 6 from J; bases not matched to a gene: 9. This CDR3 comprises 13 residues. The germline CDR1 and CDR2 sequences are DFQATT and SNEGSKA (reference sequence). The CDR3 coding sequence is TGCAGTGATGGACAGGTGAATAGCAATGAGCAGTTCTTC. Translation: CSDGQVNSNEQFF.

There are many counts of this clonotype. The J gene is TRBJ2-2, the V gene TRBV7-3, with TRBD2 matching 10 bases. The CDR3 runs 16 residues. Germline CDR1 SGHTA, CDR2 FQGTGA. Unmatched junction bases numbered 2, after V lost 4 bases and J lost 0 bases. The CDR3 protein is CASSSTSGANTGELFF. CDR3 nucleotides: TGTGCCAGCAGCTCTACTAGCGGGGCGAACACCGGGGAGCTGTTTTTT.

Details on this clonotype: This may come from a read error, since a much larger clone is one base off. The V and J genes are TRBV20-1 and TRBJ2-3, with D possibly matching TRBD2 (7 bases). This CDR3 is built from 12 residues. CDR1 and CDR2 from the germline V gene are DFQATT and SNEGSKA (reference sequence). The CDR3 spells CGGTGGADTQYF. In DNA form, the CDR3 reads TGCGGTGGTACGGGGGGCGCAGATACGCAGTATTTT.

The rearrangement links TRBV7-6 to TRBJ1-1; the D gene is possibly TRBD1 (5 bases). CDR3 length: 14 amino acids. Germline V lookup: CDR1 SGHVS, CDR2 FNYEAQ. V dropped 1 base and J dropped 3 bases, with 9 bases sitting between them. The CDR3 spells CASSLERGDTEAFF. The CDR3 region has the DNA TGTGCCAGCAGCTTAGAAAGAGGGGACACTGAAGCTTTCTTT.

This clonotype came up a few times. The genes are TRBV11-3 and TRBJ2-1; no reliable D call. The CDR3 length is 12 residues. V was clipped by 4 bases and J by 4 bases, with 5 bases between them. The germline V gene encodes CDR1 SGHNT and CDR2 YENEEA. The CDR3 DNA sequence: TGTGCCAGCAGCTCCAATTACAATGAGCAGTTCTTC. Amino acid sequence: CASSSNYNEQFF.

A few counts support this clonotype. This chain links TRBV7-9 with TRBJ1-1; no reliable D call. Germline-derived CDR1 and CDR2 are SEHNR and FQNEAQ (reference sequence). Trimming left V 1 base short and J 0 bases short, with 12 bases between. The CDR3 contains 16 residues. CDR3 DNA sequence: TGTGCCAGCAGCTTAGTCCCTGGGCAGCTGAACACTGAAGCTTTCTTT. Translating it yields CASSLVPGQLNTEAFF.

The rearrangement joins TRBV20-1 to TRBJ2-7; 7 nucleotides line up with TRBD2. Germline V gene data show CDR1 as DFQATT and CDR2 as SNEGSKA (reference sequence). CDR3 length: 14 residues. V dropped 3 bases and J dropped 4; count of bases not matched to a gene: 9. CDR3 sequence reads: CSASRSGMYYEQYF. The CDR3 DNA sequence: TGCAGTGCTAGTCGGAGCGGGATGTATTACGAGCAGTACTTC.

In its sample, this clonotype was seen many times. The chain is built from TRBV7-2 and TRBJ1-2, with no clear D. Germline V CDR1 and CDR2: SGHTA, FQGNSA. The CDR3 loop spans 13 amino acids. V was pared by 2 bases and J by 3 bases, with 7 bases between. Here the CDR3 reads CASSLLGYYGYTF. The CDR3 DNA reads TGTGCCAGCAGCTTATTAGGTTACTATGGCTACACCTTC.

The sample holds many counts of this clonotype. As DNA, the CDR3 is TGTGCCAGCAGCCCCCTGACTAGCGGGCTCGCAGATACGCAGTATTTT. Translation: CASSPLTSGLADTQYF. This rearrangement joins TRBV9 to TRBJ2-3, with 10 bases fitting TRBD2. The CDR3 has 16 residues. The germline V gene encodes CDR1 SGDLS and CDR2 YYNGEE. The J segment lost 4 bases and the V segment lost 4 bases, leaving 9 bases of the junction unmatched. Variable domain in full (rest from reference TRBV9 and TRBJ2-3): DSGVTQTPKHLITATGQRVTLRCSPRSGDLSVYWYQQSLDQGLQFLIQYYNGEERAKGNILERFSAQQFPDLHSELNLSSLELGDSALYFCASSPLTSGLADTQYFGPGTRLTVL.

This clonotype was recorded many times. The rearrangement links TRBV20-1 to TRBJ1-1, with 8 bases matching TRBD1. Trimming cost V 5 bases and J 6 bases; bases outside gene matches: 2. Looked up from germline, CDR1 is DFQATT and CDR2 is SNEGSKA (reference sequence). The CDR3 has 11 amino acids. The CDR3 is CSALQGAEAFF. The CDR3 DNA is TGCAGTGCTCTACAGGGGGCTGAAGCTTTCTTT.

This clonotype occurred many times. In nucleotides, the CDR3 is TGTGCCAGCAGTTCCCCAGGGACTGGGGCCAACGTCCTGACTTTC. Translation: CASSSPGTGANVLTF. J is TRBJ2-6 and V is TRBV28, with a tentative D call TRBD1 (5 bases). Trimming took 4 bases from V and 2 from J, leaving 9 bases between them. The CDR3 spans 15 residues. Germline assignment: CDR1 MDHEN and CDR2 SYDVKM.

Only a few counts were recorded for this clonotype. This chain connects TRBV27 to TRBJ2-2, with 10 bases fitting TRBD1. The CDR3 is made up of 17 amino acids. The germline CDR1 and CDR2 sequences are MNHEY and SMNVEV (reference sequence). Trimming cost V 7 bases and J 0 bases; bases outside gene matches: 8. DNA for the CDR3: TGTGCCAGCACTACCATCGGGACAGGGGCGAACACCGGGGAGCTGTTTTTT. Encoded protein: CASTTIGTGANTGELFF.

This chain connects TRBV20-1 to TRBJ1-1, with TRBD1 matching 7 bases. The V segment lost 0 bases and the J segment 4 bases; nucleotides outside the gene matches: 8. The CDR3 loop spans 15 amino acids. CDR1 DFQATT and CDR2 SNEGSKA come from the germline V gene (reference sequence). CDR3: CSARDLGGGGTEAFF. The CDR3 coding sequence is TGCAGTGCTAGAGATTTAGGGGGCGGGGGCACTGAAGCTTTCTTT.

This clonotype was observed a handful of times. V and J are TRBV27 and TRBJ2-7; perhaps TRBD2 as D (5 bases). Trimming left V 6 bases short and J 0 bases short, with 12 bases between. The germline V gene encodes CDR1 MNHEY and CDR2 SMNVEV (reference sequence). This CDR3 contains 14 residues. Here the CDR3 DNA reads TGTGCCAGCAGCCCCAGAGGGCCCTCCTACGAGCAGTACTTC. Translated, it gives CASSPRGPSYEQYF.

This clonotype showed up many times. V usage is TRBV28 and J usage is TRBJ2-7; 14 bases agree with TRBD2. Germline V gene lookup returns CDR1 MDHEN and CDR2 SYDVKM. The CDR3 is made up of 13 amino acids. The V and J ends lost 9 bases and 7 bases, in that order; junction bases with no gene match: 5. The CDR3, as DNA: TGTGCCAGTACGACTAGCGGGAGGGGGGAGCAGTACTTC. It specifies CASTTSGRGEQYF.